This TCR beta chain was observed in a study of regulatory T cells in long-lasting Graves disease. Construction of the TCR beta libraries employed iRepertoire HTBI primers in conjunction with Arm-PCR of CDR3 regions. MiXCR, applied by TCRdb to the multiplex PCR reads, yields one record per CDR3 protein. The sample lists almost 450,000 distinct CDR3 sequences; 15% to 20% were seen once. Ten or more counts support this clonotype. Time point reported: newly diagnosed GD, antithyroid drugs for less than 3 months. PBMCs provided the RNA from which the TCR library was made. The CDR3 is 14 amino acids. V was clipped by 5 bases and J by 0 bases, with 5 bases between them. Germline CDR1 MNHEY, CDR2 SMNVEV (reference sequence). The data were also submitted as part of a second study, on T cells in Graves' hyperthyroidism and ophthalmopathy. From that report: Newly diagnosed hyperthyroidism patients aged 18 to 65 years had disease lasting under 2 months. Diagnosis rested on symptoms, serum thyroxine and TRAb, thyroid ultrasound, and orbital computed tomography. Most thyroid clonotypes expanded above 0.001 appeared in blood too.

The V and J genes are TRBV27 and TRBJ2-6; D remains ambiguous. The clonotype was recovered from a woman between 25 and 40 years old with Graves disease. The sequences come from peripheral blood mononuclear cells (PBMCs), collected at new diagnosis, from a patient treated with antithyroid drugs. The CDR3 DNA follows: TGTGCCAGCAGTCCCGGCTCTGGGGCCAACGTCCTGACTTTC. The encoded protein is CASSPGSGANVLTF.